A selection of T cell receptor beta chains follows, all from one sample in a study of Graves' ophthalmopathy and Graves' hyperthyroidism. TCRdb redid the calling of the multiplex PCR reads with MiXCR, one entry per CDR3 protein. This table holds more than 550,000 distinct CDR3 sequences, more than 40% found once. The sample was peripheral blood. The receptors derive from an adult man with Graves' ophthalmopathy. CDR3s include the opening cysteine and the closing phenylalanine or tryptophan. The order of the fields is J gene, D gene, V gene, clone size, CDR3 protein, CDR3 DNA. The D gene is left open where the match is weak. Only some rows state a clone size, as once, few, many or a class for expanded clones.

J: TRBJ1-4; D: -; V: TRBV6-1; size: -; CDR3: CASSELGGSNEKLFF; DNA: TGTGCCAGCAGTGAATTGGGAGGGTCCAATGAAAAACTGTTTTTT
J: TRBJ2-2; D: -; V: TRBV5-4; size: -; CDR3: CASSLFWATNTGELFF; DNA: TGTGCCAGCAGCTTGTTTTGGGCAACGAACACCGGGGAGCTGTTTTTT
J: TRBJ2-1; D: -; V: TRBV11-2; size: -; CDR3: CASRGGFSYNEQFF; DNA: TGTGCCAGCAGGGGGGGCTTCTCCTACAATGAGCAGTTCTTC
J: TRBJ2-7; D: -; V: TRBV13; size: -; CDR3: CASSYGTDYRPYEQYF; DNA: TGTGCCAGCAGCTATGGGACGGATTATAGGCCCTACGAGCAGTACTTC
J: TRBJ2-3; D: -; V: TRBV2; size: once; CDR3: CASWRARTDTQYF; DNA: TGTGCCAGCTGGAGGGCCCGCACAGATACGCAGTATTTT
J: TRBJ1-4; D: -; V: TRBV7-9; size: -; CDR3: CASSSMGGPLGKLFF; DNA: TGTGCCAGCAGCTCGATGGGAGGGCCCTTAGGAAAACTGTTTTTT
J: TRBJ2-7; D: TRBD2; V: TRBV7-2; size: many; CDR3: CASSLGLAGTPYEQYF; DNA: TGTGCCAGCAGCTTGGGACTAGCGGGGACTCCCTACGAGCAGTACTTC
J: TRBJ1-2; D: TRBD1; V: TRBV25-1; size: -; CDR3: CASSFSQGAGSYTF; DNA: TGTGCCAGCAGTTTCTCTCAGGGGGCGGGAAGCTACACCTTC
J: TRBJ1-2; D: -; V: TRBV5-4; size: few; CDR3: CASSLGGLTNYGYTF; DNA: TGTGCCAGCAGCTTGGGGGGCCTCACTAACTATGGCTACACCTTC
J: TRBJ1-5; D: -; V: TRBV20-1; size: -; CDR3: CSATLEVSEHF; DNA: TGCAGTGCTACCCTGGAGGTGAGCGAGCATTTT
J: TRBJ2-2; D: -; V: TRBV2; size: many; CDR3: CASTNKGGNGELFF; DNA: TGTGCCAGCACCAATAAGGGGGGGAACGGGGAGCTGTTTTTT
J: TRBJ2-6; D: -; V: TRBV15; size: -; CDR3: CAASSQVRGAGANVLTF; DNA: TGTGCCGCCAGCAGCCAAGTCAGGGGGGCTGGGGCCAACGTCCTGACTTTC
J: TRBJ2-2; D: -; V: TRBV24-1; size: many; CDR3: CATTAGSNGELFF; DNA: TGTGCCACCACTGCGGGGTCGAACGGGGAGCTGTTTTTT
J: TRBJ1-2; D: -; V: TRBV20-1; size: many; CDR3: CSASWGDGDGGYTF; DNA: TGCAGTGCTAGTTGGGGGGACGGCGACGGTGGCTACACCTTC
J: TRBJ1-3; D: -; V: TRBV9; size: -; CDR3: CASSVGQDRLNSGNTIYF; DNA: TGTGCCAGCAGCGTAGGTCAGGACCGATTGAACTCTGGAAACACCATATATTTT
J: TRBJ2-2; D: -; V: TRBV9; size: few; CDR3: CASSVGPQGRGTGELFF; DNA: TGTGCCAGCAGCGTAGGTCCACAGGGCCGGGGAACCGGGGAGCTGTTTTTT
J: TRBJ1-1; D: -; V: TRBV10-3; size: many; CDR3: CAIGKANTEAFF; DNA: TGTGCCATCGGCAAAGCGAACACTGAAGCTTTCTTT
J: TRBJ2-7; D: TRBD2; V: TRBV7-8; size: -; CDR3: CASSLLAGGLSYEQYF; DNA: TGTGCCAGCAGTCTTCTAGCGGGTGGGCTCTCCTACGAGCAGTACTTC
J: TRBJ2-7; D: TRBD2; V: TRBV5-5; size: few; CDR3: CASSLRGLAGDFSYEQYF; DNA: TGTGCCAGCAGCTTGCGGGGACTAGCGGGAGATTTCTCCTACGAGCAGTACTTC